These 17 T cell receptor beta chains share one sample of origin, sequenced in a study of control samples from healthy donors and cancer patients. Clones were read by immunoSEQ multiplex PCR, and TCRdb kept only the in-frame ones, dropping some. The sample yields more than 20,000 clones, 85% to 90% seen once. Sequencing was carried out using PBMCs. The receptors stem from a man aged 60-69 years with head and neck cancer.

This clone appeared once. This chain connects TRBV28 to TRBJ1-6, with D possibly TRBD1 on 5 matching bases. Germline lookup yields CDR1 MDHEN and CDR2 SYDVKM. The CDR3 has 14 amino acids. Trimming took 2 bases from V and 8 from J, leaving 10 bases between them. CDR3 region: CASSLTGEYSPLHF. CDR3 coding DNA: TGTGCCAGCAGTTTAACGGGGGAGTATTCACCCCTCCACTTT.

The rearrangement uses TRBV27 and TRBJ2-3; D is unclear. The CDR3 has 14 residues. Germline V gene sequence: CDR1 MNHEY, CDR2 SMNVEV (reference sequence). V dropped 4 bases and J dropped 0 bases, with 8 bases sitting between them. The CDR3 sequence: CASSWTYSTDTQYF. CDR3 coding DNA: TGTGCCAGCAGTTGGACGTATAGCACAGATACGCAGTATTTT.

The V call is TRBV11-2, the J call TRBJ2-1, with a possible D match to TRBD2 (5 bases). This CDR3 has 14 residues. Germline CDR1 and CDR2: SGHAT and FQNNGV. Trimming removed 7 bases at V and 6 bases at J, with 16 bases between. CDR3 amino acids: CASKSTFRGNEQFF. The CDR3 coding sequence is TGTGCCAGCAAATCCACGTTCCGGGGCAATGAGCAGTTCTTC.

The chain is built from TRBV5-1 and TRBJ2-2; possible D gene TRBD2, 6 bases. Germline V gives CDR1 SGHRS, CDR2 YFSETQ. CDR3 length: 15 amino acids. V dropped 4 bases and J dropped 5 bases, with 15 bases sitting between them. The CDR3 bases are TGCGCCAGCAGCCCCCCTATCAGCGGGACCGGGGAGCTGTTTTTT. It yields the protein CASSPPISGTGELFF.

The chain has TRBV10-3 and TRBJ2-1, with D tentatively TRBD2 (6 bases). The CDR3 has 14 residues. V dropped 2 bases and J dropped 7 bases, with 12 bases sitting between them. CDR1 and CDR2 (germline): ENHRY, SYGVKD. In nucleotides, the CDR3 is TGTGCCATCAGTGAGAGCGGGCGAGGGAATGAGCAGTTCTTC. Translated, it gives CAISESGRGNEQFF.

The genes are TRBV5-1 and TRBJ2-7; perhaps D is TRBD1 or TRBD2 (6 bases each). CDR3 size: 14 residues. Trimming removed 0 bases at V and 6 bases at J, with 13 bases between. Germline V gene lookup returns CDR1 SGHRS and CDR2 YFSETQ. The CDR3 sequence is CASSLVGGPAEQYV. In DNA, the CDR3 is TGCGCCAGCAGCTTGGTGGGGGGCCCGGCCGAGCAGTACGTC.

This clone was seen once. The V and J genes are TRBV10-2 and TRBJ2-7, with D unresolved. Germline CDR1 reads WSHSY; CDR2 reads SAAADI. The CDR3 length is 12 residues. Trimming removed 3 bases from V and 4 bases from J, with 7 bases in between. The CDR3: CASSESGYEQYF. In DNA, the CDR3 is TGCGCCAGCAGTGAATCAGGATACGAGCAGTACTTC.

This rearrangement joins TRBV30 to TRBJ1-4; D unresolved. There are 15 residues in the CDR3. V lost 1 base and J 6 bases, leaving 15 bases between the germline ends. Looked up from germline, CDR1 is GTSNPN and CDR2 is SVGIG (reference sequence). The CDR3 here is CAWSASIGGYEKLFF. DNA for the CDR3: TGTGCCTGGAGTGCCTCTATCGGAGGGTATGAAAAACTGTTTTTT.

V usage is TRBV5-1 and J usage is TRBJ2-1; D call uncertain. The germline V gene encodes CDR1 SGHRS and CDR2 YFSETQ. The CDR3 contains 14 residues. V was trimmed by 4 bases and J by 0 bases, leaving 8 bases between them. The CDR3 sequence: CASSPAVSYNEQFF. As DNA, the CDR3 is TGCGCCAGCAGCCCCGCGGTCTCCTACAATGAGCAGTTCTTC.

The rearrangement joins TRBV11-2 to TRBJ2-3; D gene uncertain. Trimming left V 1 base short and J 2 bases short, with 10 bases between. From germline, CDR1 is SGHAT and CDR2 FQNNGV. This CDR3 comprises 15 residues. For the CDR3, the DNA is TGTGCCAGCAGCTTAGGAACCAGATTCACAGATACGCAGTATTTT. This sequence encodes CASSLGTRFTDTQYF.

V is TRBV7-9 and J is TRBJ1-1, with TRBD1 matching 9 bases. CDR1 is SEHNR, CDR2 FQNEAQ, per germline (reference sequence). The CDR3 runs 15 residues. V was pared by 5 bases and J by 1 base, with 5 bases of the junction left unmatched. CDR3 protein: CASSPGTGRNTEAFF. The CDR3 coding sequence is TGTGCCAGCAGCCCCGGGACAGGGAGGAACACTGAAGCTTTCTTT.

This clone appeared a few times. The J gene is TRBJ1-1, the V gene TRBV30, with 8 bases matching TRBD1. Germline lookup yields CDR1 GTSNPN and CDR2 SVGIG (reference sequence). The CDR3 is 13 residues long. The CDR3 loop is CGLTDRAQGGAFF. The CDR3 DNA reads as TGTGGACTCACGGACAGGGCACAAGGCGGAGCTTTCTTT.

This sequence joins TRBV19 and TRBJ1-5, with a weak D call TRBD1 (5 bases). Trimming shortened V by 4 bases and J by 0 bases, and 10 bases separated the two germline ends. The length of the CDR3 is 15 residues. CDR1 and CDR2 (germline): LNHDA, SQIVND (reference sequence). For the CDR3, the DNA is TGTGCCAGTAGTAATTCAGGGAGTAGCAATCAGCCCCAGCATTTT. It specifies CASSNSGSSNQPQHF. Using reference TRBV19 and TRBJ1-5 for the parts outside the CDR3, the full variable domain is DGGITQSPKYLFRKEGQNVTLSCEQNLNHDAMYWYRQDPGQGLRLIYYSQIVNDFQKGDIAEGYSVSREKKESFPLTVTSAQKNPTAFYLCASSNSGSSNQPQHFGDGTRLSIL.

The chain couples TRBV18 to TRBJ1-3; no firm D call. The V end lost 1 base, the J end lost 8 bases, and 9 bases lay between the germline ends. The CDR3 has 13 residues. Germline assignment: CDR1 KGHSH and CDR2 LQKENI. The CDR3 reads CASSPREGDTIYF. The CDR3 coding sequence is TGTGCCAGCTCACCACGTGAGGGAGACACCATATATTTT.

This clone was picked up one time. CDR3 protein: CASSLGQGRGYTF. The CDR3, as DNA: TGTGCCAGCAGTTTGGGACAGGGGAGAGGCTACACCTTC. The chain combines TRBV27 with TRBJ1-2; 10 bases line up with TRBD1. Germline V gene sequence: CDR1 MNHEY, CDR2 SMNVEV (reference sequence). The CDR3 sequence is 13 residues long. Trimming removed 3 bases from V and 8 bases from J; junction bases left unmatched: 3.

The J gene is TRBJ2-5, the V gene TRBV5-1, with unresolved D. The V and J ends lost 0 bases and 0 bases respectively, with 9 bases between them. Germline CDR1 is SGHRS and CDR2 is YFSETQ. The CDR3 length is 15 residues. The CDR3 nucleotides read TGCGCCAGCAGCTTGGGAACAACCCACCAAGAGACCCAGTACTTC. Translating gives CASSLGTTHQETQYF.

This chain connects TRBV5-1 to TRBJ1-1; a possible D gene is TRBD1 (6 bases). V gave up 1 base and J gave up 8 bases, with 18 bases separating them. This CDR3 region has 15 residues. CDR1 and CDR2 (germline): SGHRS, YFSETQ. This chain's CDR3 is CASSLRASGEIEAFF. CDR3 DNA: TGCGCCAGCAGCTTGAGGGCCTCAGGGGAGATCGAAGCTTTCTTT.